This TCR beta chain was identified in a study of blood T cell repertoires in COVID-19. Produced via immunoSEQ multiplex PCR; TCRdb's table is partial and in-frame only. The repertoire holds 190,000 or so clones, about 93% seen once, with about 0.8% in the top ten. This CDR3 comprises 14 residues. V lost 6 bases and J 7 bases, leaving 16 bases between the germline ends. CDR1 MNHEY and CDR2 SMNVEV come from the germline V gene (reference sequence). This chain connects TRBV27 to TRBJ1-5, with a tentative D call TRBD1 (5 bases). The source is a man aged 25 to 40 with COVID-19, enrolled during active disease. The sample consisted of peripheral blood. CDR3 DNA: TGTGCCAGCAGCTACACCGGGGGTGGCCAGCCCCAGCATTTT. Protein sequence: CASSYTGGGQPQHF.